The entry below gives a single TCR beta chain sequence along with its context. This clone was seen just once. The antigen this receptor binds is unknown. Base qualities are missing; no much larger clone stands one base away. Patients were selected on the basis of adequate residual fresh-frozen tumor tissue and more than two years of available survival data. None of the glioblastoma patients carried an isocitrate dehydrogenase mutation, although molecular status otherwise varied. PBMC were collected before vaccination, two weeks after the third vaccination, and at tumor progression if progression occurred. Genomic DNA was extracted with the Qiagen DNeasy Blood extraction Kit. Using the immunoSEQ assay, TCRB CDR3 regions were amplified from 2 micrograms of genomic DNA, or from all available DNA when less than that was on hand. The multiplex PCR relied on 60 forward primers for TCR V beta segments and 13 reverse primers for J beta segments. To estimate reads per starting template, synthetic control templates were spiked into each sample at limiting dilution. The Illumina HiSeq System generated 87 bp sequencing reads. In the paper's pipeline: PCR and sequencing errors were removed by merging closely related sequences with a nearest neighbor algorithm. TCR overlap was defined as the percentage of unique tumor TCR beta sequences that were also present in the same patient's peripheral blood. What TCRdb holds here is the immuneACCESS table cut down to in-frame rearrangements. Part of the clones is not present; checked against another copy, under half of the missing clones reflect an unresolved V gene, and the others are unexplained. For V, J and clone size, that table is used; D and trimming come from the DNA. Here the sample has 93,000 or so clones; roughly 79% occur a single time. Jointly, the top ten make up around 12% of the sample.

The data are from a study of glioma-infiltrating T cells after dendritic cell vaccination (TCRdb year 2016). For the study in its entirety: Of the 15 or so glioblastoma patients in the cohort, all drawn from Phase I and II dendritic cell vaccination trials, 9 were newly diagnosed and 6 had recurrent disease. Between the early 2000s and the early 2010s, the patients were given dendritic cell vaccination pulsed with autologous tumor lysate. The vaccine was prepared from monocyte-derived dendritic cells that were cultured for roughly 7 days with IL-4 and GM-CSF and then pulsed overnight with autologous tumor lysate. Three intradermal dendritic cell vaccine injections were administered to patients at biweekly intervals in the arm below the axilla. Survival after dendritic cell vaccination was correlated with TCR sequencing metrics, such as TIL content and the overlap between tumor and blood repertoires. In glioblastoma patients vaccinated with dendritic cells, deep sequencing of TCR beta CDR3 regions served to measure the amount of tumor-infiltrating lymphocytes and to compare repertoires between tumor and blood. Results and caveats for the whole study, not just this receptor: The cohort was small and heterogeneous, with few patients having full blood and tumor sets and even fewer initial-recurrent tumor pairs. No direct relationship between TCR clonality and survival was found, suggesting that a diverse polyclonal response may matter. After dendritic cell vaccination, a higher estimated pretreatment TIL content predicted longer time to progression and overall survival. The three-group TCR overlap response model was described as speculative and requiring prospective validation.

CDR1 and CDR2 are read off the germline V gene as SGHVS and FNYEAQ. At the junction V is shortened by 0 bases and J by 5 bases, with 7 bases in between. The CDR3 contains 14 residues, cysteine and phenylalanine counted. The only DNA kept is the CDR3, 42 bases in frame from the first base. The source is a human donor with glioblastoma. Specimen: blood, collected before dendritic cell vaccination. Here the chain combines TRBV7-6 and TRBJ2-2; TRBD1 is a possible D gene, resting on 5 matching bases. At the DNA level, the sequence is TGTGCCAGCAGCTTAGCAGGGGATACCGGGGAGCTGTTTTTT. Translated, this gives CASSLAGDTGELFF.